This entry is about one TCR beta chain. The sample originates from a study of blood T cells in healthy people across ages. Germline values: CDR1 SGHTA, CDR2 FQGTGA. CDR3 size: 13 residues. Trimming removed 3 bases at V and 7 bases at J, with 12 bases between. Combining a sample-barcoded 5' primer with a J-beta primer mix, a second PCR ran for roughly 7 to 12 cycles. Via MiXCR, TCRdb re-called the 5' RACE reads, giving one row per CDR3 protein. The sample lists under 750,000 distinct CDR3 sequences, under 55% occurring once. The clonotype originates from a man older than 75 in good health. The sample comprised blood. The chain carries TRBV7-3 and TRBJ2-5; D is unresolved. CDR3 DNA sequence: TGTGCCAGCAGCTTCGGACGAGAGGCGACCCAGTACTTC. It is translated as CASSFGREATQYF.